The rows below give T cell receptor beta chains drawn from one sample of a study of post-analysis software for immune sequencing data. TCRdb analysed the PCR reads with MiXCR anew, one entry per CDR3 protein. The sample contains over 250,000 distinct CDR3 sequences, about 40% of which appear only once. The sequencing sample was made of blood. These receptor sequences come from a girl between 5 and 17 years old with multiple sclerosis. The CDR3 runs from the conserved cysteine through the conserved F or W. Fields, in order: V gene, clone size, J gene, D gene, CDR3 protein, CDR3 DNA. The D gene is left open where the match is weak. For some rows the clone size is stated as once, few or many, or as a class when expanded; others skip it.

v_call: TRBV19
clone_size: NA
j_call: TRBJ1-1
d_call: NA
cdr3_aa: CASSTLPGGNTEAFF
cdr3_nt: TGTGCCAGTAGCACCCTCCCGGGGGGGAACACTGAAGCTTTCTTT

v_call: TRBV5-1
clone_size: NA
j_call: TRBJ2-3
d_call: TRBD2
cdr3_aa: CASSLVQREGQSTDTQYF
cdr3_nt: TGCGCCAGCAGCTTGGTTCAGCGGGAGGGCCAGAGTACAGATACGCAGTATTTT

v_call: TRBV5-1
clone_size: many
j_call: TRBJ2-1
d_call: TRBD2
cdr3_aa: CASSDSGTSGMVREQFF
cdr3_nt: TGCGCCAGCAGCGATTCCGGGACTAGCGGGATGGTCCGTGAGCAGTTCTTC

v_call: TRBV20-1
clone_size: NA
j_call: TRBJ2-1
d_call: TRBD2
cdr3_aa: CSARVPTSGRAIEQFF
cdr3_nt: TGCAGTGCTAGAGTTCCCACTAGCGGGAGGGCCATTGAGCAGTTCTTC

v_call: TRBV4-1
clone_size: few
j_call: TRBJ1-1
d_call: TRBD1
cdr3_aa: CASSPGQARGNTEAFF
cdr3_nt: TGCGCCAGCAGCCCAGGACAGGCGAGGGGAAACACTGAAGCTTTCTTT

v_call: TRBV4-1
clone_size: NA
j_call: TRBJ1-1
d_call: TRBD1
cdr3_aa: CASSFRPGTVNTEAFF
cdr3_nt: TGCGCCAGCAGCTTCCGGCCCGGGACAGTGAACACTGAAGCTTTCTTT

v_call: TRBV6-5
clone_size: many
j_call: TRBJ1-1
d_call: TRBD1
cdr3_aa: CASSPQGAPTEAFF
cdr3_nt: TGTGCCAGCAGTCCCCAGGGGGCGCCCACTGAAGCTTTCTTT

v_call: TRBV28
clone_size: NA
j_call: TRBJ1-1
d_call: NA
cdr3_aa: CASSWVGERTEAFF
cdr3_nt: TGTGCCAGCAGCTGGGTAGGGGAAAGGACTGAAGCTTTCTTT

v_call: TRBV20-1
clone_size: many
j_call: TRBJ2-3
d_call: TRBD2
cdr3_aa: CSASDTSGSTDTQYF
cdr3_nt: TGCAGTGCTAGTGATACTAGCGGGAGCACAGATACGCAGTATTTT

v_call: TRBV29-1
clone_size: NA
j_call: TRBJ2-6
d_call: NA
cdr3_aa: CSVRGSGANVLTF
cdr3_nt: TGCAGCGTTCGCGGCTCTGGGGCCAACGTCCTGACTTTC

v_call: TRBV14
clone_size: NA
j_call: TRBJ2-1
d_call: NA
cdr3_aa: CASSSQVSSYNEQFF
cdr3_nt: TGTGCCAGCAGCTCTCAGGTGAGCTCCTACAATGAGCAGTTCTTC

v_call: TRBV7-9
clone_size: NA
j_call: TRBJ1-4
d_call: NA
cdr3_aa: CASSLVQGAKKLFF
cdr3_nt: TGTGCCAGCAGCTTAGTACAGGGCGCTAAAAAACTGTTTTTT

v_call: TRBV4-1
clone_size: many
j_call: TRBJ1-2
d_call: TRBD1
cdr3_aa: CASSQDIQGGYYGYTF
cdr3_nt: TGCGCCAGCAGCCAAGATATCCAGGGGGGCTACTATGGCTACACCTTC

v_call: TRBV28
clone_size: few
j_call: TRBJ2-2
d_call: NA
cdr3_aa: CAIKPQTGELFF
cdr3_nt: TGTGCCATCAAGCCACAAACCGGGGAGCTGTTTTTT

v_call: TRBV12-3/TRBV12-4
clone_size: many
j_call: TRBJ2-3
d_call: TRBD2
cdr3_aa: CASSYSGRVADTQYF
cdr3_nt: TGTGCCAGCAGTTACAGCGGGAGAGTAGCAGATACGCAGTATTTT

v_call: TRBV29-1
clone_size: many
j_call: TRBJ1-2
d_call: NA
cdr3_aa: CSVEDLQGLLTF
cdr3_nt: TGCAGCGTTGAAGATCTCCAGGGTCTCCTCACCTTC

v_call: TRBV12-3/TRBV12-4
clone_size: many
j_call: TRBJ2-5
d_call: TRBD1
cdr3_aa: CASSQTGAREQETQYF
cdr3_nt: TGTGCCAGCAGTCAGACAGGGGCTCGGGAGCAAGAGACCCAGTACTTC

v_call: TRBV28
clone_size: many
j_call: TRBJ2-5
d_call: NA
cdr3_aa: CASSPPGAQETQYF
cdr3_nt: TGTGCCAGCAGTCCCCCGGGGGCACAAGAGACCCAGTACTTC

v_call: TRBV29-1
clone_size: many
j_call: TRBJ2-3
d_call: NA
cdr3_aa: CSPLIGGGPSGTQYF
cdr3_nt: TGCAGCCCCCTTATCGGGGGAGGTCCAAGTGGCACGCAGTATTTT

v_call: TRBV25-1
clone_size: NA
j_call: TRBJ1-4
d_call: TRBD1
cdr3_aa: CTSSEGAGQGGISRSTNEKLFF
cdr3_nt: TGTACCAGCAGTGAAGGCGCGGGACAGGGTGGAATCTCACGAAGTACTAACGAAAAACTGTTTTTT

v_call: TRBV9
clone_size: NA
j_call: TRBJ2-3
d_call: NA
cdr3_aa: CASSVGRYTDTQYF
cdr3_nt: TGTGCCAGCAGCGTAGGGCGATACACAGATACGCAGTATTTT

v_call: TRBV2
clone_size: NA
j_call: TRBJ2-5
d_call: TRBD2
cdr3_aa: CASRETSGETQYF
cdr3_nt: TGTGCCAGCAGGGAAACTAGCGGGGAGACCCAGTACTTC

v_call: TRBV28
clone_size: many
j_call: TRBJ1-2
d_call: NA
cdr3_aa: CATSMGYYGYTF
cdr3_nt: TGTGCCACTTCCATGGGCTACTATGGCTACACCTTC

v_call: TRBV18
clone_size: NA
j_call: TRBJ2-3
d_call: NA
cdr3_aa: CASSPGPSADTQYF
cdr3_nt: TGTGCCAGCTCACCGGGACCCTCGGCAGATACGCAGTATTTT

v_call: TRBV18
clone_size: many
j_call: TRBJ2-7
d_call: NA
cdr3_aa: CASSPSGAEQYF
cdr3_nt: TGTGCCAGCTCACCCTCCGGGGCTGAGCAGTACTTC

v_call: TRBV7-9
clone_size: NA
j_call: TRBJ2-7
d_call: NA
cdr3_aa: CASSLPGETWGNEQYF
cdr3_nt: TGTGCCAGCAGCTTACCAGGGGAAACCTGGGGGAACGAGCAGTACTTC

v_call: TRBV5-5
clone_size: many
j_call: TRBJ2-1
d_call: NA
cdr3_aa: CASSLLAGNEQFF
cdr3_nt: TGTGCCAGCAGCTTACTGGCTGGCAATGAGCAGTTCTTC

v_call: TRBV4-1
clone_size: many
j_call: TRBJ1-1
d_call: NA
cdr3_aa: CASSRGSEEAFF
cdr3_nt: TGCGCCAGCAGCCGGGGCAGCGAAGAAGCTTTCTTT

v_call: TRBV20-1
clone_size: NA
j_call: TRBJ2-3
d_call: NA
cdr3_aa: CSARTPRGDTQYF
cdr3_nt: TGCAGTGCTCGGACTCCGCGAGGAGATACGCAGTATTTT

v_call: TRBV25-1
clone_size: many
j_call: TRBJ2-3
d_call: TRBD2
cdr3_aa: CASSFRAGATDTQYF
cdr3_nt: TGTGCCAGCAGTTTCCGAGCGGGGGCCACAGATACGCAGTATTTT

v_call: TRBV29-1
clone_size: NA
j_call: TRBJ2-7
d_call: NA
cdr3_aa: CSVDVGTSNYEQYF
cdr3_nt: TGCAGCGTTGACGTGGGGACTTCCAATTACGAGCAGTACTTC

v_call: TRBV2
clone_size: NA
j_call: TRBJ2-5
d_call: NA
cdr3_aa: CASRGLRETQYF
cdr3_nt: TGTGCCAGCAGGGGCCTTAGAGAGACCCAGTACTTC

v_call: TRBV18
clone_size: many
j_call: TRBJ1-2
d_call: NA
cdr3_aa: CASSPPSPYGYTF
cdr3_nt: TGTGCCAGCTCACCACCGAGTCCCTATGGCTACACCTTC

v_call: TRBV7-9
clone_size: NA
j_call: TRBJ1-2
d_call: NA
cdr3_aa: CANSRGLPQGYGYTF
cdr3_nt: TGTGCCAACAGCAGGGGACTTCCCCAGGGCTATGGCTACACCTTC

v_call: TRBV6-5
clone_size: NA
j_call: TRBJ2-7
d_call: TRBD2
cdr3_aa: CASSSAGPGLYF
cdr3_nt: TGTGCCAGCAGTTCAGCGGGGCCGGGGTTGTACTTC

v_call: TRBV6-4
clone_size: many
j_call: TRBJ1-6
d_call: NA
cdr3_aa: CASSGATGPNSPLHF
cdr3_nt: TGTGCCAGCAGTGGGGCGACAGGTCCAAATTCACCCCTCCACTTT

v_call: TRBV4-1
clone_size: many
j_call: TRBJ1-2
d_call: NA
cdr3_aa: CASTQDSGGIYGGYTF
cdr3_nt: TGCGCCAGCACCCAAGATTCGGGAGGGATTTATGGCGGCTACACCTTC

v_call: TRBV29-1
clone_size: many
j_call: TRBJ2-1
d_call: NA
cdr3_aa: CSVSGGPSYNEQFF
cdr3_nt: TGCAGCGTTTCTGGAGGGCCGTCCTACAATGAGCAGTTCTTC

v_call: TRBV4-2
clone_size: NA
j_call: TRBJ1-5
d_call: NA
cdr3_aa: CASSQGRDAGFQHF
cdr3_nt: TGTGCCAGCAGCCAAGGCCGAGATGCGGGGTTCCAGCATTTT

v_call: TRBV4-1
clone_size: NA
j_call: TRBJ2-1
d_call: TRBD2
cdr3_aa: CASSALAGHWSSYNEQFF
cdr3_nt: TGCGCCAGCAGCGCACTAGCGGGCCACTGGAGCTCCTACAATGAGCAGTTCTTC

v_call: TRBV12-3/TRBV12-4
clone_size: few
j_call: TRBJ2-6
d_call: TRBD1
cdr3_aa: CASSTRGQVFTSGANVLTF
cdr3_nt: TGTGCCAGCAGTACCCGCGGACAGGTTTTTACCTCTGGGGCCAACGTCCTGACTTTC

v_call: TRBV14
clone_size: many
j_call: TRBJ2-1
d_call: NA
cdr3_aa: CASKPPGAGTYNEQFF
cdr3_nt: TGTGCCAGCAAACCGCCTGGAGCGGGTACCTACAATGAGCAGTTCTTC

v_call: TRBV19
clone_size: many
j_call: TRBJ2-1
d_call: TRBD1
cdr3_aa: CASSPGQGKNEQFF
cdr3_nt: TGTGCCAGTAGTCCGGGACAGGGTAAGAATGAGCAGTTCTTC

v_call: TRBV5-1
clone_size: many
j_call: TRBJ2-5
d_call: TRBD2
cdr3_aa: CASSSGTSVETQYF
cdr3_nt: TGCGCCAGCAGCAGCGGGACTAGCGTAGAGACCCAGTACTTC

v_call: TRBV29-1
clone_size: NA
j_call: TRBJ1-2
d_call: NA
cdr3_aa: CSVTPQPNYGYTF
cdr3_nt: TGCAGCGTTACACCACAGCCAAACTATGGCTACACCTTC

v_call: TRBV9
clone_size: many
j_call: TRBJ1-1
d_call: NA
cdr3_aa: CASSVDPPGSLNTEAFF
cdr3_nt: TGTGCCAGCAGCGTAGATCCGCCCGGTTCCTTGAACACTGAAGCTTTCTTT

v_call: TRBV6-5
clone_size: many
j_call: TRBJ1-2
d_call: TRBD1
cdr3_aa: CASRTLRGTGGERGYTF
cdr3_nt: TGTGCCAGCAGGACACTCCGAGGGACAGGGGGCGAGCGTGGCTACACCTTC

v_call: TRBV29-1
clone_size: many
j_call: TRBJ2-3
d_call: TRBD2
cdr3_aa: CSVSGRAIDTQYF
cdr3_nt: TGCAGCGTGAGCGGGAGGGCCATCGATACGCAGTATTTT

v_call: TRBV6-6
clone_size: many
j_call: TRBJ2-7
d_call: TRBD2
cdr3_aa: CASSSLAGGRSEQYF
cdr3_nt: TGTGCCAGCAGTTCGCTAGCGGGGGGGCGGAGCGAGCAGTACTTC

v_call: TRBV7-9
clone_size: many
j_call: TRBJ2-1
d_call: TRBD2
cdr3_aa: CASSPPGTNMSHEQFF
cdr3_nt: TGTGCCAGCAGCCCCCCAGGGACTAATATGTCCCATGAGCAGTTCTTC